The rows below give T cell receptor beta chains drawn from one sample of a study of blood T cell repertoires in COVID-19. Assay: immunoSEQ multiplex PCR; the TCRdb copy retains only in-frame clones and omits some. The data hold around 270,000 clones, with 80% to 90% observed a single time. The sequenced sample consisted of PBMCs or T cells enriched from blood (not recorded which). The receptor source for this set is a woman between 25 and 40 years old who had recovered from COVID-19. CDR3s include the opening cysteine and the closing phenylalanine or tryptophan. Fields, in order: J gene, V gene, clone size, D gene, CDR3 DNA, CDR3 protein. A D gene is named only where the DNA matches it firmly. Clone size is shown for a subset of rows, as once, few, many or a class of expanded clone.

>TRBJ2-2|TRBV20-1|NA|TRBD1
TGCAGTGCTAGTGGGGACAGGGGGCGAGAGCTGTTTTTT
CSASGDRGRELFF
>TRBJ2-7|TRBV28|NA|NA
TGTGCCAGCAGACCGCTCACACAGGGTAAAGACGAGCAGTACTTC
CASRPLTQGKDEQYF
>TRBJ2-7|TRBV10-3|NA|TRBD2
TGTGCCTCCTCGGGGCTAGCGGCCTACGAGCAGTACTTC
CASSGLAAYEQYF
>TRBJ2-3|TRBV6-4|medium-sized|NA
TGTGCCAGCAGTGAAAGCGGAGAGAGCACAGATACGCAGTATTTT
CASSESGESTDTQYF
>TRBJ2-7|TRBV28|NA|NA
TGTGCCAGCAGTTCCGGACAGTACCTTCTGTGGTACGAGCAGTACTTC
CASSSGQYLLWYEQYF
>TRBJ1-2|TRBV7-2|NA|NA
TGTGCCAGCAGCGTCAGGTTAGCTAACTATGGCTACACCTTC
CASSVRLANYGYTF
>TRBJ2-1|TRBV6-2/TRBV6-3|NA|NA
TGTGCCAGCAGCCGCGACAGTTACAATGAGCAGTTCTTC
CASSRDSYNEQFF
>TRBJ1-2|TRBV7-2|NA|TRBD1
TGTGCCAGCAGCTTAGCCGGGACAGTCTATGGCTACACCTTC
CASSLAGTVYGYTF
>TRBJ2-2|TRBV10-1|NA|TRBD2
TGCGCCAGCAGTACTAGCGTAATCGGGGAGCTGTTTTTT
CASSTSVIGELFF
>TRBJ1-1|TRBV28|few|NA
TGTGCCAGCTATGTTCCGGGACACGCCAACACTGAAGCTTTCTTT
CASYVPGHANTEAFF
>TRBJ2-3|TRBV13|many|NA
TGTGCCAGCAGCCATAGAGGAGCTGGCACAGATACGCAGTATTTT
CASSHRGAGTDTQYF
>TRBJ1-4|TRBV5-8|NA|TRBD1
TGTGCCAGCAGCCTTTTAGGACAGGGGGAAGAAAAACTGTTTTTT
CASSLLGQGEEKLFF
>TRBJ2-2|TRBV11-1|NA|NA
TGTGCCAGCAGCTTAACAGGGTTCACCGGGGAGCTGTTTTTT
CASSLTGFTGELFF
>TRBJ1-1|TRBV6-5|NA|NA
TGTGCCAGCAGAACAGGGCCGAACACTGAAGCTTTCTTT
CASRTGPNTEAFF
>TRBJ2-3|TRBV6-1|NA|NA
TGTGCCAGCAGTGAAGGCAGATTTAGCACAGATACGCAGTATTTT
CASSEGRFSTDTQYF
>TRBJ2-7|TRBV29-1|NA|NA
TGCAGCGTTGGGGGGGTCCTCTCCTACGAGCAGTACTTC
CSVGGVLSYEQYF
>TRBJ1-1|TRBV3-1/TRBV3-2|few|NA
TGTGCCAGCAGCCAAGAACCGGGCACTGAAGCTTTCTTT
CASSQEPGTEAFF
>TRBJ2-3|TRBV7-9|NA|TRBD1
TGTGCCAGCAGCTTAGGCCAGGGGGCGAGTGGAGATACGCAGTATTTT
CASSLGQGASGDTQYF
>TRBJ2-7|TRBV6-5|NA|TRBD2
TGTGCCAGCAAAAATAGCGGGGCCCTCTACGAGCAGTACTTC
CASKNSGALYEQYF
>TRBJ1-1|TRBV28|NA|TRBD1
TGTGCCAGCATGGACAGGGCTAACACTGAAGCTTTCTTT
CASMDRANTEAFF
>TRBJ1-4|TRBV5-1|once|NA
TGCGCCAGCAGGGTCACCGGAGGGACAACTAATGAAAAACTGTTTTTT
CASRVTGGTTNEKLFF
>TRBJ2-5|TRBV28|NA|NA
TGTGCCAGCAGTTTTAGTCTAGAAGTGGGAGAGACCCAGTACTTC
CASSFSLEVGETQYF
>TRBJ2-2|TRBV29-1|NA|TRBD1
TGCAGCGTTGTCCCAGGGGGCACCACCGGGGAGCTGTTTTTT
CSVVPGGTTGELFF
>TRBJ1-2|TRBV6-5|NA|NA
TGTGCCAGCAGCGACAGCCTAACAGTTGGCTACACCTTC
CASSDSLTVGYTF
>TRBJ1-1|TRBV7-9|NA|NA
TGTGCCAGCAGCCGGACAGCGCATGAAGCTTTCTTT
CASSRTAHEAFF
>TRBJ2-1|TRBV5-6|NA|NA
TGTGCCAGCAGCTTGAATCCGGGTTTGGCAAGAGAGCAGTTCTTC
CASSLNPGLAREQFF
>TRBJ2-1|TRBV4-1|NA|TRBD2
TGCGCCAGCAGCCAAGAGGGTCTAGCGGGAGTTACCTACAATGAGCAGTTCTTC
CASSQEGLAGVTYNEQFF
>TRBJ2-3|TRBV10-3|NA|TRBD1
TGTGCCATCAGTGATGACAGGGTGATCACAGATACGCAGTATTTT
CAISDDRVITDTQYF
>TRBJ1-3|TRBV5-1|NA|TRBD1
TGCGCCAGCAGCTTGGATCAGGGGGCGAAAGGAAACACCATATATTTT
CASSLDQGAKGNTIYF
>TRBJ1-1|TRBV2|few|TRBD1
TGTGCCAGCAGTGAAAGGATGGGGGACAGTGAAGCTTTCTTT
CASSERMGDSEAFF
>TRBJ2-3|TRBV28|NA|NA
TGTGCCAGCAGTTCCCCAGCGGGCCCCACAGATACGCAGTATTTT
CASSSPAGPTDTQYF
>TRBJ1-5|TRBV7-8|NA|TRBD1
TGTGCCAGCAGTCATGGTCCGGGACAGGGACATCAGCCCCAGCATTTT
CASSHGPGQGHQPQHF
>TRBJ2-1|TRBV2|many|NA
TGTGCCAGCCGGAGCGTTGGAGGGCCTTTCTTTGAGCAGTTCTTC
CASRSVGGPFFEQFF
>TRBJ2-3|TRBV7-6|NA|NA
TGTGCCAGCAGCTTAGCGACAGCAACAGATACGCAGTATTTT
CASSLATATDTQYF
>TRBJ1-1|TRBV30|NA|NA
TGTGCCTGGAGTGCATGGACTGGCGGCATGAACACTGAAGCTTTCTTT
CAWSAWTGGMNTEAFF
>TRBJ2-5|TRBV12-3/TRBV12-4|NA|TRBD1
TGTGCCAGCAGCCGGGACAGTGGAGAGACCCAGTACTTC
CASSRDSGETQYF
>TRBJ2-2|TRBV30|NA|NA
TGTGCCTGGAGCCTGGGCAGGGTAGGGGAGCTGTTTTTT
CAWSLGRVGELFF